These 23 T cell receptor beta chains came from one sample sequenced in a study of blood T cell repertoires in COVID-19. Profiling relied on immunoSEQ multiplex PCR, and the TCRdb table lists in-frame clones only, not all of them. The sample lists some 200,000 clones, approximately 81% occurring once. Sequences were obtained from peripheral blood. These receptors were collected from a woman older than 75 with COVID-19, enrolled during active disease.

J is TRBJ1-5 and V is TRBV19; D is unclear. Germline CDR1 reads LNHDA; CDR2 reads SQIVND (reference sequence). Trimming cost V 7 bases and J 6 bases, with 16 bases left between them. This CDR3 has 14 amino acids. CDR3 bases: TGTGCCAGTAACACAGAGGGCCGGGGTCAGCCCCAGCATTTT. Amino acid sequence: CASNTEGRGQPQHF.

The J gene is TRBJ1-5, the V gene TRBV19; perhaps TRBD1 as D (6 bases). Looked up from germline, CDR1 is LNHDA and CDR2 is SQIVND (reference sequence). The CDR3 is 18 residues long. V shed 3 bases and J shed 0 bases, with 18 bases lying between them. In nucleotides, the CDR3 is TGTGCCAGTAGTATCCACTCGGGGGGCCAATATAGCAATCAGCCCCAGCATTTT. Translation gives CASSIHSGGQYSNQPQHF.

The chain recombines TRBV6-5 with TRBJ1-3; 7 bases match TRBD1. This CDR3 has 15 residues. The germline CDR1 and CDR2 sequences are MNHEY and SVGAGI. After removal of 6 bases from V and 10 bases from J, the junction contained 15 bases not matched to a gene. The CDR3 reads CASSRQGPAGKTIYF. In nucleotides, the CDR3 is TGTGCCAGCAGCAGACAGGGCCCGGCGGGTAAGACCATATATTTT.

The chain has TRBV6-6 and TRBJ1-1, with 7 bases aligning to TRBD1. The CDR3 has 14 amino acids. Trimming cost V 6 bases and J 1 base; bases outside gene matches: 5. Germline lookup yields CDR1 MNHNY and CDR2 SVGAGI (reference sequence). The CDR3 sequence: CASRGTETNTEAFF. In DNA, the CDR3 is TGTGCCAGCAGGGGGACAGAAACGAACACTGAAGCTTTCTTT.

The chain carries TRBV12-1 and TRBJ1-6. TRBV12-1 is reported as a pseudogene. The CDR3 length is 13 residues. The CDR3 nucleotides are TGTGCCCTAGGGAGCTCCTATAATTCACCCCTCCACTTT. It encodes CALGSSYNSPLHF.

The gene calls are TRBV7-2 and TRBJ2-7; 10 bases map to TRBD2. V lost 5 bases to trimming and J lost 2 bases; unmatched junction nucleotides: 6. Germline assignment: CDR1 SGHTA and CDR2 FQGNSA. The length of the CDR3 is 15 residues. The CDR3 nucleotides are TGTGCCAGCAGCCCGTCTAGCGGGGGCACCTACGAGCAGTACTTC. It specifies CASSPSSGGTYEQYF.

In this sample, this clone turned up a few times. This chain uses TRBV3-1 (or the pseudogene TRBV3-2) with TRBJ1-5; D is possibly TRBD1 (6 bases). Trimming removed 4 bases from V and 6 bases from J, with 16 bases in between. This CDR3 comprises 15 residues. Looked up from germline, CDR1 is LGHDT and CDR2 is YNNKEL (reference sequence). This chain's CDR3 is CASSPTGQPGQPQHF. The DNA of the CDR3 is TGTGCCAGCAGCCCTACAGGGCAGCCAGGTCAGCCCCAGCATTTT.

The rearrangement links TRBV28 to TRBJ1-4; D gene uncertain. Trimming took off 6 bases at V and 8 bases at J, with 19 bases between the two ends. CDR3 size: 15 residues. Germline CDR1 MDHEN, CDR2 SYDVKM. In DNA, the CDR3 is TGTGCCAGCAGCCCAGCCGGGGAGTTCAGGGAAAAACTGTTTTTT. Its translation is CASSPAGEFREKLFF.

This chain joins TRBV7-3 and TRBJ1-1, with TRBD1 matching over 9 bases. V trimming: 1 base; J trimming: 0 bases; junction bases outside the gene matches: 3. Per the germline V gene, CDR1 is SGHTA and CDR2 is FQGTGA. The CDR3 is 16 amino acids. The CDR3 here is CASSLMGQGVNTEAFF. The DNA of the CDR3 is TGTGCCAGCAGCTTAATGGGACAGGGTGTGAACACTGAAGCTTTCTTT. Based on the CDR3 plus reference TRBV7-3 and TRBJ1-1, the full variable domain is GAGVSQTPSNKVTEKGKYVELRCDPISGHTALYWYRQSLGQGPEFLIYFQGTGAADDSGLPNDRFFAVRPEGSVSTLKIQRTERGDSAVYLCASSLMGQGVNTEAFFGQGTRLTVV.

This clone has only a few counts. V gene TRBV18 combines with J gene TRBJ2-3; 9 bases fit TRBD1. The CDR3 length is 15 residues. The V gene end was trimmed by 3 bases and the J gene end by 5 bases; junction bases not matched to a gene: 6. Germline-derived CDR1 and CDR2 are KGHSH and LQKENI. As DNA, the CDR3 is TGTGCCAGCTCACCGACAGGGGGACTCGGAGATACGCAGTATTTT. Translated, it gives CASSPTGGLGDTQYF.

CDR3 sequence: CASRDSGGGYSPLHF. CDR3 sequence (DNA): TGTGCCAGTCGGGATAGTGGGGGGGGTTATTCACCCCTCCACTTT. The rearrangement links TRBV6-5 to TRBJ1-6; tentatively, D is TRBD1 (5 bases). This CDR3 is 15 amino acids long. V lost 9 bases and J 8 bases, leaving 20 bases between the germline ends. Germline assignment: CDR1 MNHEY and CDR2 SVGAGI.

The chain joins TRBV7-3 to TRBJ2-1, with a possible D match to TRBD2 (7 bases). The CDR3 has 16 amino acids. Trimming took 2 bases from V and 3 from J, leaving 14 bases between them. Germline CDR1 and CDR2: SGHTA and FQGTGA. CDR3 nucleotides: TGTGCCAGCAGCTTACAAGGGGGGGCTGACTACAATGAGCAGTTCTTC. As protein: CASSLQGGADYNEQFF.

This chain uses TRBV6-5 with TRBJ2-2; maybe TRBD2 (5 bases). Germline CDR1 is MNHEY and CDR2 is SVGAGI. V was shortened by 8 bases and J by 2 bases, with 9 bases between the two germline ends. The CDR3 covers 13 residues. Here the CDR3 DNA reads TGTGCCAGCCGGACTCAAAACACCGGGGAGCTGTTTTTT. Translating it yields CASRTQNTGELFF.

The chain is built from TRBV5-1 and TRBJ1-1; 7 positions match TRBD1. The CDR3 has 15 residues. The V gene's germline CDR1 is SGHRS and CDR2 YFSETQ. J was trimmed by 4 bases and V by 0 bases; bases with no gene match: 6. CDR3 coding DNA: TGCGCCAGCAGCTTGGGAAAAGAGGGGGCCACTGAAGCTTTCTTT. Amino acid sequence: CASSLGKEGATEAFF.

The rearrangement joins TRBV6-4 to TRBJ2-3; 9 nucleotides line up with TRBD2. CDR1 and CDR2 (germline): MRHNA, SNTAGT. Trimming removed 3 bases from V and 4 bases from J; junction bases left unmatched: 2. The CDR3 is made up of 14 amino acids. In DNA, the CDR3 is TGTGCCAGCAGTGAGGCGGGGGGGGCAGATACGCAGTATTTT. Translating gives CASSEAGGADTQYF.

V usage is TRBV6-6 and J usage is TRBJ2-1; a weak D match, TRBD1 (5 bases). V lost 6 bases, J lost 6 bases, and 6 bases lay in between. The CDR3 spans 11 residues. Germline CDR1 reads MNHNY; CDR2 reads SVGAGI (reference sequence). The CDR3 nucleotides read TGTGCCAGCAGCGACAGCAATGAGCAGTTCTTC. Translating gives CASSDSNEQFF.

This chain joins TRBV3-1 (or the pseudogene TRBV3-2) and TRBJ2-1; 9 bases agree with TRBD1. The CDR3 runs to 14 residues. From germline, CDR1 is LGHDT and CDR2 YNNKEL (reference sequence). The trim removed 3 bases at V and 4 bases at J, leaving 1 base unmatched. CDR3 region: CASSQDRGYNEQFF. The CDR3 DNA is TGTGCCAGCAGCCAGGACAGGGGATACAATGAGCAGTTCTTC.

In this sample, this clone turned up a few times. The CDR3: CASSPDREVNEKLFF. CDR3 in DNA: TGTGCCAGCTCACCCGACAGAGAAGTTAATGAAAAACTGTTTTTT. V usage is TRBV18 and J usage is TRBJ1-4, with D maybe TRBD1 (5 bases). Germline V gene data show CDR1 as KGHSH and CDR2 as LQKENI. The CDR3 spans 15 residues. The V gene lost 3 bases and the J gene lost 4 bases, with 12 bases spanning the gap. The full variable domain, its missing parts supplied by reference TRBV18 and TRBJ1-4, is NAGVMQNPRHLVRRRGQEARLRCSPMKGHSHVYWYRQLPEEGLKFMVYLQKENIIDESGMPKERFSAEFPKEGPSILRIQQVVRGDSAAYFCASSPDREVNEKLFFGSGTQLSVL.

This clone occurred a few times. The chain uses TRBV5-1 and TRBJ2-2; TRBD2 agrees at 10 bases. This CDR3 is built from 14 residues. Losses at the gene ends were 5 bases for V and 4 bases for J; bases not matched to a gene: 2. Germline V CDR1 and CDR2: SGHRS, YFSETQ. CDR3 amino acids: CASSTSGVTGELFF. The DNA of the CDR3 is TGCGCCAGCAGTACTAGCGGGGTCACCGGGGAGCTGTTTTTT.

This chain joins TRBV5-1 and TRBJ2-7, with 9 positions matching TRBD1. Germline assignment: CDR1 SGHRS and CDR2 YFSETQ. Unmatched junction bases numbered 11, after V lost 4 bases and J lost 6 bases. The CDR3 is 15 residues long. CDR3 sequence: CASSPAPGQGVEQYF. CDR3 sequence (DNA): TGCGCCAGCAGCCCCGCGCCGGGACAGGGAGTCGAGCAGTACTTC.

As regards this clone: The identical CDR3 is also encoded by other nucleotide sequences in the sample. CDR3 loop: CASSLSRGTDTQYF. The DNA for the CDR3 is TGCGCCAGCAGCTTGAGTAGAGGCACAGATACGCAGTATTTT. The rearrangement links TRBV5-1 to TRBJ2-3, with no clear D. Germline assignment: CDR1 SGHRS and CDR2 YFSETQ. The CDR3 is 14 residues long. V lost 1 base and J lost 1, with 7 bases in between.

The V gene is TRBV28, the J gene TRBJ1-4; D remains unclear. The CDR3 spans 16 residues. CDR1 is MDHEN, CDR2 SYDVKM, per germline. V was cut by 3 bases and J by 3 bases, with 14 bases left in between. CDR3 DNA: TGTGCCAGCAGTTTTAGAGGGTGGCTAGCTAATGAAAAACTGTTTTTT. Protein sequence: CASSFRGWLANEKLFF.

This CDR3 reads CASSLRTGTNEKLFF. The CDR3 DNA is TGTGCCAGCAGCCTCAGGACAGGGACTAATGAAAAACTGTTTTTT. The chain carries TRBV5-4 and TRBJ1-4; 8 bases match TRBD1. The CDR3 runs 15 residues. Germline V gene lookup returns CDR1 SGHNT and CDR2 YYREEE (reference sequence). Germline trimming cut 4 bases from V and 2 bases from J; bases unmatched to any gene: 4. The variable domain in full, with the rest retrieved from reference TRBV5-4 and TRBJ1-4, is ETGVTQSPTHLIKTRGQQVTLRCSSQSGHNTVSWYQQALGQGPQFIFQYYREEENGRGNFPPRFSGLQFPNYSSELNVNALELDDSALYLCASSLRTGTNEKLFFGSGTQLSVL.